A single T cell receptor (beta chain) is shown here with its context. This sample was taken from a study of blood T cell repertoires in COVID-19. In the study overall: The United States, Italy and Spain supplied acute and convalescent COVID-19 samples. The analysed material was cDNA or gDNA that came from T cells, B-cell-depleted T cells, or PBMCs.

CDR1 is MGHRA and CDR2 is YSYEKL in the germline V gene. Trimming removed 1 base from V and 7 bases from J; junction bases left unmatched: 12. This CDR3 is 17 amino acids long. In the original processing: Cell counts per sample came from amplifying reference gene primers. Profiling relied on immunoSEQ multiplex PCR, and the TCRdb table lists in-frame clones only, not all of them. The D gene and trimming were derived from the DNA, and the V and J assignments and clone size from that table. This table has tens of thousands of clones, around 84% appearing once. Input material: peripheral blood. This TCR was recovered from a man over 45 with acute or convalescent COVID-19. The chain has TRBV4-1 and TRBJ2-1; 8 nucleotides line up with TRBD1. CDR3 protein: CASSQGVGGQVGNEQFF. In DNA form, the CDR3 reads TGCGCCAGCAGCCAAGGGGTCGGGGGACAGGTAGGGAATGAGCAGTTCTTC.